This paragraph reports one T cell receptor beta chain. This entry belongs to a study of PD-1 blockade in classical Hodgkin lymphoma. Study-wide background: A 3 mg/kg intravenous dose of nivolumab was received by patients every 2 weeks.

V was shortened by 2 bases and J by 9 bases, with 12 bases between the two germline ends. Germline CDR1 and CDR2: SGHNT and YYREEE (reference sequence). The CDR3 runs to 13 residues. All patients relapsed after autologous stem cell transplantation, and brentuximab vedotin exposure varied. Classification of best responses gave complete response, partial response or progressive disease. The assay was immunoSEQ multiplex PCR, and TCRdb's table has in-frame clones only and misses some. There are approximately 160,000 clones in the sample; 78% occur only once, and over 7.5% lies in the top ten. The sample in question was peripheral blood mononuclear cells (PBMCs), obtained before the second cycle of nivolumab. This sequence joins TRBV5-4 and TRBJ2-1; D uncertain. The TCR originated in a human donor with classical Hodgkin lymphoma. The DNA for the CDR3 is TGTGCCAGCAGCTTTGATCTCCCCGGTGAGCAGTTCTTC. This encodes CASSFDLPGEQFF.